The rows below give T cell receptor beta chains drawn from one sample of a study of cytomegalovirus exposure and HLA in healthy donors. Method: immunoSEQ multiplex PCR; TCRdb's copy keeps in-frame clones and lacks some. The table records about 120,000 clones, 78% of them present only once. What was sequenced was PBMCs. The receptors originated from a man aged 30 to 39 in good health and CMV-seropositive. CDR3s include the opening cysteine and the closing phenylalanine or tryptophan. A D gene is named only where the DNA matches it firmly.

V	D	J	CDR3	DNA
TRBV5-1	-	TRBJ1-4	CASSQDRDITNEKLFF	TGCGCCAGCAGCCAGGACAGAGACATAACTAATGAAAAACTGTTTTTT
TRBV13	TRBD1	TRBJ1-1	CASSFGQVGTEAFF	TGTGCCAGCAGCTTCGGACAGGTGGGCACTGAAGCTTTCTTT
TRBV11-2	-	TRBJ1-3	CASSLGPQGLGNTIYF	TGTGCCAGCAGCTTAGGCCCCCAGGGGCTCGGAAACACCATATATTTT
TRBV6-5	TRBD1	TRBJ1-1	CASTEGQGFEAFF	TGTGCCAGCACCGAGGGACAGGGGTTTGAAGCTTTCTTT
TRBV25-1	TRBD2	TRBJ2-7	CASSEWGGSPLEQYF	TGTGCCAGCAGTGAATGGGGCGGGAGTCCCCTCGAGCAGTACTTC
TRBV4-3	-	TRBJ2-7	CASSQGGSGFEQYF	TGCGCCAGCAGCCAAGGAGGGAGTGGATTCGAGCAGTACTTC
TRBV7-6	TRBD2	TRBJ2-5	CASSQSGGVLQETQYF	TGTGCCAGCAGCCAATCCGGGGGGGTGCTCCAAGAGACCCAGTACTTC
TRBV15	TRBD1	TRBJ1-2	CATSRDVGQGALGYTF	TGTGCCACCAGCAGAGATGTCGGGCAGGGGGCGCTTGGCTACACCTTC
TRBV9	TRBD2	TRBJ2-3	CASSVAGGEGRDTQYF	TGTGCCAGCAGCGTAGCGGGGGGGGAGGGAAGAGATACGCAGTATTTT
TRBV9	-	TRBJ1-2	CASSTPGRDGGYTF	TGTGCCAGCAGCACCCCGGGGAGGGACGGTGGCTACACCTTC